The 14 T cell receptor beta chains below come from one sample, sequenced in a study of T cells in Graves' hyperthyroidism and ophthalmopathy. Using RNA transcripts as the source, TCR beta CDR3 regions were amplified. The TCR CDR3 was amplified in a first-round RT-PCR using the HTBI primer set. TCRdb re-derived calls from the multiplex PCR reads in MiXCR, one entry per CDR3 protein. The sample yields some 560,000 distinct CDR3 sequences, 15% to 17% seen once. The sequenced material came from blood. The receptors were gathered from a young woman with Graves' hyperthyroidism.

This clonotype appeared a few times. This chain joins TRBV20-1 and TRBJ2-1; 15 bases are a match to TRBD2. J lost 3 bases, V lost 5 bases, and 8 bases had no gene match. Germline V CDR1 and CDR2: DFQATT, SNEGSKA (reference sequence). CDR3 length: 17 residues. In DNA, the CDR3 is TGCAGTGCTCATCTAGGACTAGCGGGAGGGTTCTACAATGAGCAGTTCTTC. It translates to CSAHLGLAGGFYNEQFF.

The V call is TRBV4-2, the J call TRBJ2-6; 9 bases match TRBD2. Germline trimming cut 1 base from V and 0 bases from J; bases unmatched to any gene: 7. The CDR3 has 19 residues. From germline, CDR1 is LGHNA and CDR2 YNFKEQ. CDR3 sequence reads: CASSQGGTSGRSGANVLTF. CDR3 bases: TGTGCCAGCAGCCAAGGGGGCACTAGCGGGCGCTCTGGGGCCAACGTCCTGACTTTC.

The rearrangement links TRBV30 to TRBJ1-4; 7 nucleotides line up with TRBD1. CDR1 and CDR2 from the germline V gene are GTSNPN and SVGIG (reference sequence). This CDR3 is 13 amino acids long. The V and J ends lost 5 bases and 4 bases, in that order; junction bases with no gene match: 4. The CDR3 region is CAWLDRFNEKLFF. CDR3 bases: TGTGCCTGGCTGGACAGGTTTAATGAAAAACTGTTTTTT.

This rearrangement joins TRBV2 to TRBJ2-1; D uncertain. CDR3 length: 13 amino acids. Trimming stripped 3 bases from V and 7 bases from J, with 10 bases between. Looked up from germline, CDR1 is SNHLY and CDR2 is FYNNEI. The CDR3 DNA sequence: TGTGCCAGCAGTGAGTCGAAAGGGAATGAGCAGTTCTTC. Residues: CASSESKGNEQFF.

There are many counts of this clonotype. The chain carries TRBV11-2 and TRBJ2-7; the D gene is possibly TRBD2 (6 bases). The V end lost 3 bases, the J end lost 0 bases, and 12 bases lay between the germline ends. From germline, CDR1 is SGHAT and CDR2 FQNNGV. The CDR3 is 15 amino acids. The CDR3 loop is CASSFVAEVSYEQYF. For the CDR3, the DNA is TGTGCCAGCAGCTTTGTAGCGGAAGTCTCCTACGAGCAGTACTTC. The variable domain in full, with the rest retrieved from reference TRBV11-2 and TRBJ2-7, is EAGVAQSPRYKIIEKRQSVAFWCNPISGHATLYWYQQILGQGPKLLIQFQNNGVVDDSQLPKDRFSAERLKGVDSTLKIQPAKLEDSAVYLCASSFVAEVSYEQYFGPGTRLTVT.

This clonotype was seen at least ten times. V gene TRBV27 combines with J gene TRBJ2-7; 8 bases align to TRBD2. CDR1 MNHEY and CDR2 SMNVEV come from the germline V gene (reference sequence). This CDR3 has 14 residues. Trimming removed 4 bases from V and 3 bases from J; junction bases left unmatched: 5. CDR3 bases: TGTGCCAGCAGTTCCAAGCGGGAGAACTACGAGCAGTACTTC. Its protein product is CASSSKRENYEQYF.

In its sample, this clonotype was seen many times. In DNA form, the CDR3 reads TGTGCCAGCAGTTTATGGCAGGGCTTCTACGAGCAGTACTTC. Translated: CASSLWQGFYEQYF. This chain uses TRBV28 with TRBJ2-7, with D possibly TRBD1 on 5 matching bases. Germline V lookup: CDR1 MDHEN, CDR2 SYDVKM. V lost 0 bases to trimming and J lost 3 bases, with 9 bases between them. This CDR3 contains 14 residues.

This clonotype was counted at least ten times. The chain joins TRBV12-3 or TRBV12-4 to TRBJ2-3; D is perhaps TRBD2 (5 bases). The V end lost 10 bases, the J end lost 4 bases, and 27 bases lay between the germline ends. This CDR3 is 17 amino acids long. CDR3 sequence: CATSNQVARDVADTQYF. In nucleotides, the CDR3 is TGTGCCACCTCCAATCAGGTAGCGAGAGATGTCGCAGATACGCAGTATTTT.

This clonotype was seen a few times. An end of the junction does not agree with germline; a read error may underlie this. This chain connects TRBV5-1 to TRBJ2-7; no firm D call. CDR3 size: 16 residues. In germline, CDR1 is SGHRS, CDR2 YFSETQ. The CDR3 sequence is CASSLAAASESYEQCF. The DNA for the CDR3 is TGCGCCAGCAGCTTGGCCGCGGCGTCCGAATCCTACGAGCAGTGCTTC.

This clonotype was seen ten or more times. The V and J genes are TRBV28 and TRBJ2-7, with TRBD1 matching 7 bases. Looked up from germline, CDR1 is MDHEN and CDR2 is SYDVKM. Unmatched junction bases numbered 4, after V lost 10 bases and J lost 4 bases. The CDR3 has 11 amino acids. The CDR3: CATRGYYEQYF. The CDR3 coding sequence is TGTGCCACCAGGGGGTATTACGAGCAGTACTTC.

The V call is TRBV5-1, the J call TRBJ2-5, with 7 bases lining up with TRBD1. Germline trimming cut 6 bases from V and 5 bases from J; bases unmatched to any gene: 16. CDR1 is SGHRS and CDR2 is YFSETQ in the germline V gene. The CDR3 spans 16 residues. For the CDR3, the DNA is TGCGCCAGCATACTCGAATCAATGGGACAGATGGAGACCCAGTACTTC. It translates to CASILESMGQMETQYF.

This clonotype was detected only a few times. This chain uses TRBV19 with TRBJ2-1; D might be TRBD1 or TRBD2, each matching 5 bases. Trimming left V 5 bases short and J 7 bases short, with 24 bases between. The CDR3 extends over 17 amino acids. Germline V CDR1 and CDR2: LNHDA, SQIVND (reference sequence). CDR3 DNA: TGTGCCAGTAGTCTCCCCCACAGGACTCGAGGTTGGAATGAGCAGTTCTTC. Its translation is CASSLPHRTRGWNEQFF.

This clonotype has ten or more counts. The rearrangement links TRBV7-9 to TRBJ2-7; TRBD1 matches 7 bases. This CDR3 is built from 15 residues. With V trimmed by 2 bases and J by 6 bases, 10 bases remained unmatched. Per germline, CDR1 SEHNR and CDR2 FQNEAQ (reference sequence). The chain's CDR3 is CASSLFGYRGREQYF. The CDR3 DNA is TGTGCCAGCAGCTTATTCGGGTACAGGGGTCGCGAGCAGTACTTC.

This clonotype was detected ten times or more. This chain uses TRBV30 with TRBJ1-2, with unresolved D. The CDR3 is made up of 15 amino acids. CDR1 is GTSNPN and CDR2 is SVGIG in the germline V gene (reference sequence). The V end lost 1 base, the J end lost 0 bases, and 12 bases lay between the germline ends. In DNA form, the CDR3 reads TGTGCCTGGAGTGCGGTTCGGCGGTCTAACTATGGCTACACCTTC. This codes for CAWSAVRRSNYGYTF.